These 30 T cell receptor beta chains were sequenced from one sample in a study of spatial heterogeneity in lung cancer. Time point defined: blood at routine non-recurrence follow-up after resection. TCRdb processed the 5' RACE reads anew with MiXCR; each CDR3 protein has one entry. The table includes 110,000 or so distinct CDR3 sequences, 11% detected once. Sample: PBMCs, taken at follow-up. The receptors originated from a female donor with early-stage non-small cell lung cancer.

This clonotype was counted between two and nine times. V usage is TRBV7-8 and J usage is TRBJ2-3; D remains ambiguous. CDR3 length: 13 amino acids. Trimming pared 7 bases from V and 0 bases from J, leaving 8 bases between. The V gene's germline CDR1 is SGHVS and CDR2 FQNEAQ. In DNA form, the CDR3 reads TGTGCCAGCAAAGGTCGGAGCACAGATACGCAGTATTTT. Translation gives CASKGRSTDTQYF.

This rearrangement joins TRBV5-1 to TRBJ2-7; 9 nucleotides line up with TRBD2. Losses at the gene ends were 2 bases for V and 3 bases for J; bases not matched to a gene: 6. Germline-derived CDR1 and CDR2 are SGHRS and YFSETQ. The CDR3 totals 15 residues. The CDR3 sequence is CASSFLAGEIYEQYF. As DNA, the CDR3 is TGCGCCAGCAGCTTTTTAGCGGGAGAGATCTACGAGCAGTACTTC.

This clonotype has ten or more counts. V and J are TRBV19 and TRBJ1-3; D is undetermined. Germline CDR1 is LNHDA and CDR2 is SQIVND (reference sequence). The V and J ends lost 6 bases and 4 bases respectively, with 10 bases between them. The CDR3 has 13 residues. CDR3 amino acids: CASRLSGGNTIYF. The CDR3 nucleotides read TGTGCCAGTAGACTCTCTGGAGGAAACACCATATATTTT. The full variable domain, its missing parts supplied by reference TRBV19 and TRBJ1-3, is DGGITQSPKYLFRKEGQNVTLSCEQNLNHDAMYWYRQDPGQGLRLIYYSQIVNDFQKGDIAEGYSVSREKKESFPLTVTSAQKNPTAFYLCASRLSGGNTIYFGEGSWLTVV.

The chain uses TRBV10-3 and TRBJ2-1; tentatively, D is TRBD1 or TRBD2 (5 bases each). V dropped 2 bases and J dropped 7 bases, with 9 bases sitting between them. Per the germline V gene, CDR1 is ENHRY and CDR2 is SYGVKD. The CDR3 has 13 amino acids. CDR3 in DNA: TGTGCCATCAGTGAGAGGGGAGAGAATGAGCAGTTCTTC. Its protein product is CAISERGENEQFF.

This sequence joins TRBV6-5 and TRBJ2-1; 11 bases are a match to TRBD1. The germline V gene has CDR1 MNHEY and CDR2 SVGAGI. V shed 6 bases, J shed 0 bases, and the junction held 4 bases outside the gene matches. This CDR3 is built from 16 residues. CDR3 amino acids: CASSSDRGLSYNEQFF. The DNA of the CDR3 is TGTGCCAGCAGCTCGGACAGGGGGCTCTCCTACAATGAGCAGTTCTTC.

This clonotype was observed a few times. The chain uses TRBV20-1 and TRBJ2-7; D is unresolved. The V and J ends lost 4 bases and 0 bases respectively, with 13 bases between them. The CDR3 runs to 14 residues. The V gene's germline CDR1 is DFQATT and CDR2 SNEGSKA (reference sequence). Here the CDR3 reads CSANLRRISYEQYF. The CDR3 bases are TGCAGTGCTAACTTGCGAAGAATCTCCTACGAGCAGTACTTC.

The V and J genes are TRBV18 and TRBJ1-5; tentative D call: TRBD1 (6 bases). CDR3 size: 15 residues. Per germline, CDR1 KGHSH and CDR2 LQKENI. The germline V and J ends were trimmed by 4 bases and 4 bases, with 14 bases remaining between them. Here the CDR3 reads CASSRTGHRNQPQHF. CDR3 coding DNA: TGTGCCAGCTCACGTACGGGACACCGGAATCAGCCCCAGCATTTT.

This clonotype was seen a single time. The genes are TRBV20-1 and TRBJ2-3; D is uncertain. In germline, CDR1 is DFQATT, CDR2 SNEGSKA (reference sequence). The CDR3 has 12 residues. V was trimmed by 0 bases and J by 0 bases, leaving 1 base between them. As DNA, the CDR3 is TGCAGTGCTAGAGAAAGCACAGATACGCAGTATTTT. This codes for CSARESTDTQYF.

Many counts were recorded for this clonotype. The CDR3 nucleotides are TGTGCCAGCAGTTGGCCGGGACAGGGATCCGATGAGCAGTTCTTC. Its translation: CASSWPGQGSDEQFF. The chain has TRBV28 and TRBJ2-1, with 9 bases matching TRBD1. Germline CDR1 is MDHEN and CDR2 is SYDVKM. This CDR3 comprises 15 residues. J gave up 8 bases and V 4 bases, and 9 bases lay outside the gene matches.

This clonotype has a handful of counts. This sequence joins TRBV19 and TRBJ2-6, with D unresolved. CDR1 is LNHDA and CDR2 is SQIVND in the germline V gene (reference sequence). CDR3 size: 13 residues. Trimming left V 7 bases short and J 2 bases short, with 6 bases between. Here the CDR3 reads CASISPGANVLTF. For the CDR3, the DNA is TGTGCCAGTATCTCTCCTGGGGCCAACGTCCTGACTTTC.

This clonotype was seen a single time. The V gene is TRBV14, the J gene TRBJ2-5; D gene ambiguous. This CDR3 has 15 residues. Germline-derived CDR1 and CDR2 are SGHDN and FVKESK. V dropped 1 base and J dropped 0 bases, with 9 bases sitting between them. The CDR3: CASSQGTVYQETQYF. Written as DNA, the CDR3 is TGTGCCAGCAGCCAAGGGACCGTGTACCAAGAGACCCAGTACTTC.

The chain combines TRBV5-6 with TRBJ1-5, with a tentative D call TRBD1 (5 bases). There are 14 residues in the CDR3. The V end was cut by 0 bases, the J end by 6 bases, with 10 bases between. Germline-derived CDR1 and CDR2 are SGHDT and YYEEEE. The CDR3 here is CASSLGTGGQPQHF. The CDR3 DNA is TGTGCCAGCAGCTTGGGCACCGGGGGTCAGCCCCAGCATTTT.

The chain couples TRBV2 to TRBJ1-1; 7 bases map to TRBD1. This CDR3 contains 14 residues. Germline CDR1 is SNHLY and CDR2 is FYNNEI. V was clipped by 5 bases and J by 3 bases; unmatched bases: 6. CDR3 residues: CASSLGQTYTEAFF. In DNA form, the CDR3 reads TGTGCCAGCAGTTTGGGACAGACTTACACTGAAGCTTTCTTT.

The sample holds a few counts of this clonotype. The chain links TRBV27 to TRBJ1-1; a possible D gene is TRBD1 (5 bases). Germline V gene sequence: CDR1 MNHEY, CDR2 SMNVEV (reference sequence). The CDR3 has 16 residues. V lost 7 bases, J lost 3 bases, and 21 bases lay in between. The CDR3 DNA sequence: TGTGCCAGCACTAATAGGTGGGGCGGAGGGTACACTGAAGCTTTCTTT. This codes for CASTNRWGGGYTEAFF.

V and J are TRBV28 and TRBJ1-1; TRBD1 is a possible D gene (6 bases). Trimming cost V 4 bases and J 3 bases, with 12 bases left between them. This CDR3 has 14 amino acids. Germline V gene sequence: CDR1 MDHEN, CDR2 SYDVKM. CDR3 DNA sequence: TGTGCCAGCAGTTCACCACAGGGATACACTGAAGCTTTCTTT. Residues: CASSSPQGYTEAFF.

On this clonotype itself: Here the CDR3 omits its conserved ending phenylalanine or tryptophan, so a read error is the likely source. The V gene is TRBV28, the J gene TRBJ2-1, with 7 bases lining up with TRBD2. Losses at the gene ends were 4 bases for V and 2 bases for J; bases not matched to a gene: 8. The CDR3 extends over 16 amino acids. In germline, CDR1 is MDHEN, CDR2 SYDVKM. The CDR3 sequence: CASSSLRDYTYNEQFS. In DNA, the CDR3 is TGTGCCAGCAGTTCTCTCCGGGACTATACCTACAATGAGCAGTTCTCC.

This clonotype showed up just a few times. The chain carries TRBV18 and TRBJ2-3; 15 bases fit TRBD2. CDR3 size: 17 residues. Per the germline V gene, CDR1 is KGHSH and CDR2 is LQKENI. The ends lost 3 bases at V and 4 bases at J; junction bases unmatched: 5. The CDR3 sequence: CASSPFGLAGGPDTQYF. The CDR3 coding sequence is TGTGCCAGCTCACCCTTCGGACTAGCGGGAGGGCCAGATACGCAGTATTTT.

This sequence joins TRBV21-1 and TRBJ1-1; the table's D gene call, TRBD1, was not cross checked with the DNA. TRBV21-1 is assigned pseudogene status. CDR3 length: 15 residues. CDR3 loop: CASSYTGHLSTEAFF. Written as DNA, the CDR3 is TGTGCCAGCAGCTATACGGGACACCTGAGTACTGAAGCTTTCTTT.

This clonotype was counted ten times or more. The chain recombines TRBV10-3 with TRBJ2-5; TRBD2 might be the D (6 bases). This CDR3 comprises 15 residues. V was clipped by 6 bases and J by 5 bases, with 19 bases between them. Per germline, CDR1 ENHRY and CDR2 SYGVKD. The CDR3, as DNA: TGTGCCATCAGGAGGCTAGGAGGGGCAACGGAGACCCAGTACTTC. This gives the protein CAIRRLGGATETQYF.

This clonotype has at least ten counts. The chain links TRBV11-2 to TRBJ2-5; the match to TRBD1 covers 10 bases. The CDR3 runs to 16 residues. The V gene end was trimmed by 1 base and the J gene end by 2 bases; junction bases not matched to a gene: 4. Germline assignment: CDR1 SGHAT and CDR2 FQNNGV. The DNA for the CDR3 is TGTGCCAGCAGCTTAGGTGACAGGGGGCCGCAAGAGACCCAGTACTTC. This encodes CASSLGDRGPQETQYF.

For the CDR3, the DNA is TGTGCCAGCAGCTTCAGCGGGAGGAGATCCTACAATGAGCAGTTCTTC. Translated, it gives CASSFSGRRSYNEQFF. The V call is TRBV7-9, the J call TRBJ2-1; 9 bases agree with TRBD2. The CDR3 extends over 16 amino acids. CDR1 is SEHNR, CDR2 FQNEAQ, per germline (reference sequence). Trimming at V came to 3 bases and at J to 1 base, leaving 4 bases not matched to a gene.

The chain is built from TRBV5-1 and TRBJ1-1; D not resolved. V was shortened by 0 bases and J by 4 bases, with 13 bases between the two germline ends. CDR1 SGHRS and CDR2 YFSETQ come from the germline V gene. This CDR3 has 15 amino acids. CDR3 sequence (DNA): TGCGCCAGCAGCTTGGAATGGGTGGGGAGCACTGAAGCTTTCTTT. The encoded protein is CASSLEWVGSTEAFF.

The chain uses TRBV18 and TRBJ2-3; 7 bases fit TRBD2. The CDR3 is 15 amino acids. Germline lookup yields CDR1 KGHSH and CDR2 LQKENI. V lost 3 bases, J lost 6 bases, and 9 bases stayed unmatched. Here the CDR3 reads CASSPLGASGDTQYF. The CDR3 nucleotides read TGTGCCAGCTCACCCCTTGGGGCTAGCGGCGATACGCAGTATTTT.

This clonotype was recorded at least ten times. The chain links TRBV5-6 to TRBJ2-3, with D maybe TRBD1 (5 bases). Germline loops: CDR1 SGHDT, CDR2 YYEEEE. The V end was cut by 7 bases, the J end by 0 bases, with 15 bases between. The CDR3 is 15 residues long. The CDR3 nucleotides are TGTGCCAGCGCGAGACAGTTCCCTAGCACAGATACGCAGTATTTT. Translated, it gives CASARQFPSTDTQYF.

The V gene is TRBV28, the J gene TRBJ1-6; 10 bases match TRBD1. Unmatched junction bases numbered 8, after V lost 10 bases and J lost 8 bases. The CDR3 spans 14 residues. In germline, CDR1 is MDHEN, CDR2 SYDVKM. In DNA form, the CDR3 reads TGTGCCATCCCGGGACAGGGGATTTATTCACCCCTCCACTTT. This gives the protein CAIPGQGIYSPLHF.

This clonotype was seen only a few times. The V gene is TRBV29-1, the J gene TRBJ2-2; 10 bases line up with TRBD1. With V trimmed by 5 bases and J by 6 bases, 12 bases remained unmatched. Looked up from germline, CDR1 is SQVTM and CDR2 is ANQGSEA. The CDR3 loop spans 16 amino acids. The CDR3 spells CSVKTGGAFLPGELFF. CDR3 nucleotides: TGCAGCGTTAAGACAGGGGGCGCGTTTTTACCCGGGGAGCTGTTTTTT.

This clonotype was counted between two and nine times. The chain joins TRBV5-1 to TRBJ2-4; 9 bases align to TRBD1. V trimming: 0 bases; J trimming: 5 bases; junction bases outside the gene matches: 3. CDR1 is SGHRS, CDR2 YFSETQ, per germline. CDR3 length equals 15 residues. The CDR3 loop is CASSLARQGENIQYF. The CDR3 DNA follows: TGCGCCAGCAGCTTGGCCCGACAGGGGGAAAACATTCAGTACTTC.

The chain links TRBV5-1 to TRBJ2-1; 7 bases are a match to TRBD2. Germline V gene lookup returns CDR1 SGHRS and CDR2 YFSETQ. Unmatched junction bases numbered 5, after V lost 0 bases and J lost 5 bases. This CDR3 is 15 amino acids long. CDR3 loop: CASSLAIAGNNEQFF. The CDR3 DNA is TGCGCCAGCAGCTTGGCCATAGCGGGTAACAATGAGCAGTTCTTC.

This clonotype has only a few counts. The V call is TRBV6-2 or TRBV6-3, the J call TRBJ1-5, with 10 bases aligning to TRBD1. The V and J ends lost 2 bases and 5 bases, in that order; junction bases with no gene match: 15. The CDR3 sequence is 19 residues long. Looked up from germline, CDR1 is MNHEY and CDR2 is SVGEGT. The CDR3 loop reads CASSYGTVRDRGRDQPQHF. The CDR3 region has the DNA TGTGCCAGCAGTTACGGCACGGTCCGGGACAGGGGAAGAGATCAGCCCCAGCATTTT.

Ten or more counts support this clonotype. The chain carries TRBV7-2 and TRBJ1-1, with D maybe TRBD1 (5 bases). Germline values: CDR1 SGHTA, CDR2 FQGNSA. The CDR3 runs 15 residues. Trimming took 6 bases from V and 2 from J, leaving 16 bases between them. The CDR3 protein is CASRAGTLLNTEAFF. As DNA, the CDR3 is TGTGCCAGCAGGGCCGGGACCCTCTTAAACACTGAAGCTTTCTTT.